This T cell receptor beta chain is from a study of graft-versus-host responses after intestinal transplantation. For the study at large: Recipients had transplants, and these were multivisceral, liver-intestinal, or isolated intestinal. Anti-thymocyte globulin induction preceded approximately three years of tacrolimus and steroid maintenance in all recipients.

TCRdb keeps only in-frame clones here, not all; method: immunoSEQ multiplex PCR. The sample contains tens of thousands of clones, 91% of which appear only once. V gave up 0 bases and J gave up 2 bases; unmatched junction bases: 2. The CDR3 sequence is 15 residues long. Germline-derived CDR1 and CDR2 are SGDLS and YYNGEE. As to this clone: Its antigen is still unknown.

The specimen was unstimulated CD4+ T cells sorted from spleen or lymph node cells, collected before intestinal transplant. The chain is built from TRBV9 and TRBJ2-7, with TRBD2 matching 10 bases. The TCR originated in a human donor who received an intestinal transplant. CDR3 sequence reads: CASSVGSGGAYEQYF. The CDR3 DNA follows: TGTGCCAGCAGCGTAGGAAGCGGGGGGGCCTACGAGCAGTACTTC.